This T cell receptor beta chain was profiled in a study of T cells after posttransplantation cyclophosphamide. Study-wide points: Recipient CMV seropositivity and CMV reactivation strongly tracked TRB clonality. Blood and skin or GI T cell repertoires showed limited TRB overlap. Later blood repertoires were often dominated by clones from the donor CD8+ memory compartment.

Comment on this clone: Its matching antigen is unknown.

This CDR3 contains 14 residues. Germline V lookup: CDR1 MNHNY, CDR2 SVGAGI (reference sequence). V was shortened by 1 base and J by 3 bases, with 6 bases between the two germline ends. The table came from immunoSEQ multiplex PCR; TCRdb's copy has only in-frame clones and leaves some out. This sample yields under 20,000 clones, of which approximately 87% are seen a single time; about 9% belongs to the top ten. The chain is built from TRBV6-6 and TRBJ2-2, with D tentatively TRBD2 (5 bases). The TCR originated in a man aged 30-40 years in good health and a related stem cell transplant donor. The sample comprised memory CD4+ T cells sorted from blood. CDR3 DNA: TGTGCCAGCAGTTACTTCGGGGACACCGGGGAGCTGTTTTTT. It yields the protein CASSYFGDTGELFF.